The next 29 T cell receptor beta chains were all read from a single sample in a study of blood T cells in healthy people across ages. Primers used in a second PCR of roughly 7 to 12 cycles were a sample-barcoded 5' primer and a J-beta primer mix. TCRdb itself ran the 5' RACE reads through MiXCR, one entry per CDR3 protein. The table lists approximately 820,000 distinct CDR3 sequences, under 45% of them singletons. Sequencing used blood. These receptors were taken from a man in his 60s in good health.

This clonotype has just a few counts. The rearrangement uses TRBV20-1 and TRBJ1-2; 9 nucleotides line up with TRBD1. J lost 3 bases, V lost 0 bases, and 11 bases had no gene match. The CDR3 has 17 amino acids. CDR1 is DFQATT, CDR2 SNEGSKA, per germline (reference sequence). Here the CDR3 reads CSAREGTGGQGDYGYTF. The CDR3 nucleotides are TGCAGTGCTAGAGAGGGTACTGGGGGACAGGGTGACTATGGCTACACCTTC.

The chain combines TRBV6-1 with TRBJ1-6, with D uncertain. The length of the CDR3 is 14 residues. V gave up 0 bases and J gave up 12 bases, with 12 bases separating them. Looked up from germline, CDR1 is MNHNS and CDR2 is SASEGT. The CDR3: CASSEARTQRPLHF. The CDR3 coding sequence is TGTGCCAGCAGTGAAGCGCGGACCCAACGACCCCTCCACTTT.

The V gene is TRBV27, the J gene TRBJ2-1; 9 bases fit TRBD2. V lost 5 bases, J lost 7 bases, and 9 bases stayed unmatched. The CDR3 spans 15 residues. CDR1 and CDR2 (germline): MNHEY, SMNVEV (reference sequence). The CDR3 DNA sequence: TGTGCCAGCAGTCCCGCGGGGGGGCCGATAAATGAGCAGTTCTTC. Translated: CASSPAGGPINEQFF.

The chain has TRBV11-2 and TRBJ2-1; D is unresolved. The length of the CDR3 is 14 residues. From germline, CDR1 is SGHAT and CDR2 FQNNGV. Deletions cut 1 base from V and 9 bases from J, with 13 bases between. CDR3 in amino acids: CASSLGVAPGEQFF. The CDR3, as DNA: TGTGCCAGCAGCTTAGGGGTAGCACCGGGTGAGCAGTTCTTC.

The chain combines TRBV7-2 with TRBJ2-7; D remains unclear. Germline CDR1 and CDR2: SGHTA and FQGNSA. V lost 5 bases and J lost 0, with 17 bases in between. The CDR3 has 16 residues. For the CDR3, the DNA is TGTGCCAGCAGCCCACAGCCGCTGGGCCCCTCCTACGAGCAGTACTTC. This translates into CASSPQPLGPSYEQYF.

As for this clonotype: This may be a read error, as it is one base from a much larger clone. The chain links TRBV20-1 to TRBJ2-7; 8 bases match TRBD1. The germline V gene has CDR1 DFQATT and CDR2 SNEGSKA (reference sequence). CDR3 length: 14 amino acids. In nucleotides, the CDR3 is TGCAGTGCCGCCGGGACAGGCCGGGTTGGCGAGCAGGACTTC. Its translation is CSAAGTGRVGEQDF.

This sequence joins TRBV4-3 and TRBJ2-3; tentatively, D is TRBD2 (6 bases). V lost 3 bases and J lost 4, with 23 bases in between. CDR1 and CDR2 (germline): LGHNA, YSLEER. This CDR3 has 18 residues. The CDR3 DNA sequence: TGCGCCAGCAGCCAGTCCCGCCTTAGCGGCTATGACCCAGATACGCAGTATTTT. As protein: CASSQSRLSGYDPDTQYF.

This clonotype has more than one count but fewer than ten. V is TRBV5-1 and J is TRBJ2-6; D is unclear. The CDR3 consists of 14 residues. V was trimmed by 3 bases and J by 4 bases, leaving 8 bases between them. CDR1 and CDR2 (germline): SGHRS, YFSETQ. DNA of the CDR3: TGCGCCAGCAGCTCTAACCTAGGGGCCAACGTCCTGACTTTC. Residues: CASSSNLGANVLTF.

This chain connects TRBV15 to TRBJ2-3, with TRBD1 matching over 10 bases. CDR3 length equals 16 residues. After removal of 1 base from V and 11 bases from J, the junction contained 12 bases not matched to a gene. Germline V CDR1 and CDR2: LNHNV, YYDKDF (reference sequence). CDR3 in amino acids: CATSRGRAGQGFGQYF. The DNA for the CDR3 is TGTGCCACCAGCAGAGGTCGAGCGGGACAGGGGTTTGGGCAGTATTTT.

The CDR3 reads CASREGVDNEQFF. CDR3 coding DNA: TGCGCCAGCAGGGAAGGGGTGGACAATGAGCAGTTCTTC. The chain combines TRBV5-1 with TRBJ2-1; a possible D gene is TRBD1 (5 bases). V gave up 5 bases and J gave up 5 bases, with 11 bases separating them. The length of the CDR3 is 13 residues. In germline, CDR1 is SGHRS, CDR2 YFSETQ.

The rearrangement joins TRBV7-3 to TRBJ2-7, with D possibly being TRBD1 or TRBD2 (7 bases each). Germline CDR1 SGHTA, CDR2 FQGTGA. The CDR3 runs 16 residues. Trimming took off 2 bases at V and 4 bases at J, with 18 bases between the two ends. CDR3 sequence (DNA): TGTGCCAGCAGCTTAGCCGGGACAGCGGGGATATACGAGCAGTACTTC. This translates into CASSLAGTAGIYEQYF. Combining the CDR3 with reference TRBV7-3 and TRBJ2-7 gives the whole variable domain GAGVSQTPSNKVTEKGKYVELRCDPISGHTALYWYRQSLGQGPEFLIYFQGTGAADDSGLPNDRFFAVRPEGSVSTLKIQRTERGDSAVYLCASSLAGTAGIYEQYFGPGTRLTVT.

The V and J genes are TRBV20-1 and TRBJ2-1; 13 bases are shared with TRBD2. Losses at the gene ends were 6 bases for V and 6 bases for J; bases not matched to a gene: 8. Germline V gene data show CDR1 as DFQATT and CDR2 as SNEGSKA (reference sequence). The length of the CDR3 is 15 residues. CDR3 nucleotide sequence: TGCAGTGCCGGACTAGCGGGAGTCAGGGCCAATGAGCAGTTCTTC. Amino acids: CSAGLAGVRANEQFF.

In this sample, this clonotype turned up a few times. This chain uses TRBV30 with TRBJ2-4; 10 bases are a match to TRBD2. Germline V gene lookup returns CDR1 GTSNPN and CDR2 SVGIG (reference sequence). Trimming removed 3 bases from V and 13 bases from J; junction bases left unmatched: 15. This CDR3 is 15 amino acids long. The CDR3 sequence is CAWRKAGGLNLEQYF. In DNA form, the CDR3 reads TGTGCCTGGAGGAAAGCGGGGGGGCTGAACTTGGAGCAGTACTTC.

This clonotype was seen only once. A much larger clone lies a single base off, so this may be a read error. CDR3 coding DNA: TGCGCCAACAGCTTGGTCATGGTCCAGAGCTCCTACAATGAGCAGTTCTTC. It translates to CANSLVMVQSSYNEQFF. V gene TRBV5-1 combines with J gene TRBJ2-1; unclear D gene. CDR3 length: 17 residues. The germline CDR1 and CDR2 sequences are SGHRS and YFSETQ.

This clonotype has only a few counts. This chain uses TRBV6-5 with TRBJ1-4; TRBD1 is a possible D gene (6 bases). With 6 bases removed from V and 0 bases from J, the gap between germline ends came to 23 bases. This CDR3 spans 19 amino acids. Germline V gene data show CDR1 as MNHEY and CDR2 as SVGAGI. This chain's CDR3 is CASSYLSPGRTATNEKLFF. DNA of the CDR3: TGTGCCAGCAGCTATCTTAGTCCGGGGCGGACAGCAACTAATGAAAAACTGTTTTTT.

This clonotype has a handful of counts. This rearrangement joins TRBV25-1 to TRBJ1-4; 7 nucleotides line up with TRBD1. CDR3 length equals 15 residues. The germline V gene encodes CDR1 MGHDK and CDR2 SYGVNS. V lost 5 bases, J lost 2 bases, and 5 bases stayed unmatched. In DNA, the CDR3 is TGTGCCAGCAGTCTTCCGACAGGGACTAATGAAAAACTGTTTTTT. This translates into CASSLPTGTNEKLFF.

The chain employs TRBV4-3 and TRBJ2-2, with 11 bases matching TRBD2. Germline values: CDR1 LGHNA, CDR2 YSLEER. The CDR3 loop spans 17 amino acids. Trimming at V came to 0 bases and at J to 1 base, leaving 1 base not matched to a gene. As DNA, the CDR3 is TGCGCCAGCAGCCAAGATAGCGGGGGGGGGAACACCGGGGAGCTGTTTTTT. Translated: CASSQDSGGGNTGELFF.

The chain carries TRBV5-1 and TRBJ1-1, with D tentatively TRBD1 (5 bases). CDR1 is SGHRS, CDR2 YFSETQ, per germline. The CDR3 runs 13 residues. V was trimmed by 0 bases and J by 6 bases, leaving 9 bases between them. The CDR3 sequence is CASSLGQISEAFF. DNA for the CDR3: TGCGCCAGCAGCTTGGGACAGATCTCTGAAGCTTTCTTT.

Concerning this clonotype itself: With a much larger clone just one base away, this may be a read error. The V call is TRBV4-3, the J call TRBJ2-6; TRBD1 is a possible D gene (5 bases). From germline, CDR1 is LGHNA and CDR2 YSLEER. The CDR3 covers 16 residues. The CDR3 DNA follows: TGCGCCAGCAGCCACTACAGCATCTCTGGGGCCAACGTCCCGACTTTC. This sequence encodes CASSHYSISGANVPTF.

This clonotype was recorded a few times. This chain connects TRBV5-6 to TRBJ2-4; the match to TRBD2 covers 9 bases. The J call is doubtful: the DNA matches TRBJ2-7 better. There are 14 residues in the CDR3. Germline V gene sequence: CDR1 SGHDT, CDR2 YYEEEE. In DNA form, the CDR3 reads TGTGCCAGCAGCCAGCGGGGGGACCGCTACGAGCAGTACTTC. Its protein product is CASSQRGDRYEQYF.

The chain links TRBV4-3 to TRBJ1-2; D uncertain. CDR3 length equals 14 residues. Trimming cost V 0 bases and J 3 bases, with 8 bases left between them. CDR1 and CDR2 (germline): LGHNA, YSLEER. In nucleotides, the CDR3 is TGCGCCAGCAGCCAAGATCAGGATTACTATGGCTACACCTTC. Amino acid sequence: CASSQDQDYYGYTF.

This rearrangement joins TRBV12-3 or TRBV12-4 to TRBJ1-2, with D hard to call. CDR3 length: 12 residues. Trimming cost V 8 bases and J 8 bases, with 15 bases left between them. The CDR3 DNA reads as TGTGCCAGCGGCATTGAGCGTCGGGGCTACACCTTC. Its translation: CASGIERRGYTF.

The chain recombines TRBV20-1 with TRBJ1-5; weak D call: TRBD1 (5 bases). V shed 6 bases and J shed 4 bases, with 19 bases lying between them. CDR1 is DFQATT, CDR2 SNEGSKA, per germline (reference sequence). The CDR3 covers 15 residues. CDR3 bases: TGCAGTGCGAAAGCGGGGACCCTAAAAAATCAGCCCCAGCATTTT. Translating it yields CSAKAGTLKNQPQHF.

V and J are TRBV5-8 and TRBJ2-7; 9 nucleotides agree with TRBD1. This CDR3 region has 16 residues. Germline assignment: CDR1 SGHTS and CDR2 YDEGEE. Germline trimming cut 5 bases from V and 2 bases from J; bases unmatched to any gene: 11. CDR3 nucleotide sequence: TGTGCCAGCAGGGACTACGGACAGGGGATCCCCTACGAGCAGTACTTC. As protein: CASRDYGQGIPYEQYF.

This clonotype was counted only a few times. The CDR3 bases are TGCGCCAGCAGCCAAGATAAGGGGGCCGCCTACGAGCAGTACTTC. This codes for CASSQDKGAAYEQYF. This sequence joins TRBV4-3 and TRBJ2-7, with TRBD1 matching 7 bases. This CDR3 comprises 15 residues. Germline CDR1 is LGHNA and CDR2 is YSLEER. V shed 0 bases, J shed 2 bases, and the junction held 4 bases outside the gene matches.

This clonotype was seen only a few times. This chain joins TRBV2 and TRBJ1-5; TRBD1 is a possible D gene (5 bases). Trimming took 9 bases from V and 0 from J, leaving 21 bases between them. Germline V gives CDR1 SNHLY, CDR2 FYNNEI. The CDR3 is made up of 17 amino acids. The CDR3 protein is CASRAGIGENSNQPQHF. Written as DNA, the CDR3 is TGTGCCAGTCGAGCAGGGATCGGCGAAAATAGCAATCAGCCCCAGCATTTT.

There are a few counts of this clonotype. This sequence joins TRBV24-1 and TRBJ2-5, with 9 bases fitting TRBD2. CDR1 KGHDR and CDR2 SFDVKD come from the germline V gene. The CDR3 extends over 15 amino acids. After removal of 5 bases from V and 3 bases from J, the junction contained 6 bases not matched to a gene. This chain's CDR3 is CATSASGGPKETQYF. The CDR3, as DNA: TGTGCCACCAGTGCAAGCGGGGGGCCAAAAGAGACCCAGTACTTC.

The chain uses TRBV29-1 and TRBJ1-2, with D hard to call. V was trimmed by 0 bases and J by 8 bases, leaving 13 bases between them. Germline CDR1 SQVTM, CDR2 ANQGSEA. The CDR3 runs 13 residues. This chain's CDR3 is CSVEDRSHRGYTF. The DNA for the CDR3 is TGCAGCGTTGAAGATAGGAGTCACCGGGGCTACACCTTC.

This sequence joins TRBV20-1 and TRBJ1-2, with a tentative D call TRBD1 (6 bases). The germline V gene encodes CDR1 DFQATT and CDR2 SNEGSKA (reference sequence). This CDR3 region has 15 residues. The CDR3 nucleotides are TGCAGCGCCGCAGCCCAACAGGGTCGTGGCTATGGCTACACCTTC. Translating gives CSAAAQQGRGYGYTF.